This T cell receptor beta chain was obtained from a study of T cell repertoires in ileal Crohn's disease. At the level of the study: Operated complications were stricturing disease (roughly 61%) and penetrating disease (about 39%). About half received postoperative treatment, about a dozen with thiopurines and around 17 anti-TNF. Biopsies of the neoterminal ileum at postoperative colonoscopy form M6 samples.

The study, taken as a whole, reports: Compared with non-smokers, active smokers at surgery showed more clonal expansions.

Time point noted: neoterminal ileum biopsy at postoperative endoscopy, about 6 months after surgery. Turning to this clone: The target antigen is unknown.

TCRdb keeps only in-frame clones here, not all; method: immunoSEQ multiplex PCR. This repertoire shows about 62,000 clones, roughly 89% found once; its top ten account for roughly 2%. This CDR3 is 13 amino acids long. Germline CDR1 and CDR2: LNHDA and SQIVND (reference sequence). Trimming removed 7 bases from V and 0 bases from J, with 9 bases in between. This clonotype was sampled from an adult with Crohn's disease. The gene calls are TRBV19 and TRBJ1-1, with no clear D. The sequencing input was ileal tissue. This CDR3 reads CASTGDMNTEAFF. DNA of the CDR3: TGTGCCAGTACGGGAGATATGAACACTGAAGCTTTCTTT.